This TCR beta chain was sequenced during a study of shared clonotypes between healthy human individuals. Donors included only healthy HIV-negative adults lacking recent acute infections or vaccinations. Germline V gene lookup returns CDR1 LNHDA and CDR2 SQIVND (reference sequence). V shed 5 bases, J shed 5 bases, and the junction held 6 bases outside the gene matches. This CDR3 comprises 15 residues. When replicate PCRs were run on sorted subsets, they used around 0.2 ug DNA, approximately 33,000 T cell genomes. Profiling relied on immunoSEQ multiplex PCR, and the TCRdb table lists in-frame clones only, not all of them. The data contain some 500,000 clones, roughly 95% of them singletons. About this clone: Antigen unknown.

General study results and limits: Clonotypes not shared had lower generation probabilities than those common to all four donors.

This sequence was found in a woman aged 30 to 39 in good health. Source material: naive CD4+ T cells sorted from blood. Subset meaning: CD45RA+ positively selected. The chain uses TRBV19 and TRBJ2-1; 10 nucleotides agree with TRBD2. The CDR3: CASSLAGGFNNEQFF. CDR3 DNA: TGTGCCAGTAGTTTAGCGGGAGGCTTCAACAATGAGCAGTTCTTC.